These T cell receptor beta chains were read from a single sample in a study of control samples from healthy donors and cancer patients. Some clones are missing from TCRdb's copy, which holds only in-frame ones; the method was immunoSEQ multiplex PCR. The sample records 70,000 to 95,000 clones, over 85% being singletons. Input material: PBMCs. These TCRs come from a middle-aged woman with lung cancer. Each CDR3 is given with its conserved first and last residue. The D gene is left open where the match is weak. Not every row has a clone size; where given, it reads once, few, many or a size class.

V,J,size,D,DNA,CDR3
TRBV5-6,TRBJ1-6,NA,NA,TGTGCCAGCAGCTTGTATGGCGCGTCCTATAATTCACCCCTCCACTTT,CASSLYGASYNSPLHF
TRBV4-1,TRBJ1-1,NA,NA,TGCGCCAGCAGCCCCTCGGGCGGCACTGAAGCTTTCTTT,CASSPSGGTEAFF
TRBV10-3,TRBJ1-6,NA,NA,TGTGCCATCAGTGATACAGGGCGAGATTCACCCCTCCACTTT,CAISDTGRDSPLHF
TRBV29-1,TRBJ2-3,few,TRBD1,TGCAGCGCCTTCGGGACAGATAGCACAGATACGCAGTATTTT,CSAFGTDSTDTQYF
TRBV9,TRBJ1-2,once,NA,TGTGCCAGCAGCCAGAGCAGGGAAATAAACTATGGCTACACCTTC,CASSQSREINYGYTF
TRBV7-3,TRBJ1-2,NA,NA,TGTGCCAGCAGCTTAGATCTAGGGGCCGGCTACACCTTC,CASSLDLGAGYTF
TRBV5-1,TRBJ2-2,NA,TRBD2,TGCGCCAGCAGCTCCTCCGGGACTAGCGGGGGGAACACCGGGGAGCTGTTTTTT,CASSSSGTSGGNTGELFF
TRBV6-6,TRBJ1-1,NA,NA,TGTGCCATCCGCCAGGGTCAGAGAATGAACACTGAAGCTTTCTTT,CAIRQGQRMNTEAFF
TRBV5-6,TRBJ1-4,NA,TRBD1,TGTGCCAGCAGCTTGGGGGACAGGGGAATTAATGAAAAACTGTTTTTT,CASSLGDRGINEKLFF
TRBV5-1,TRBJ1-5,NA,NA,TGCGCCAGCAGCTTGACAGGGAGGGGACAGCCCCAGCATTTT,CASSLTGRGQPQHF
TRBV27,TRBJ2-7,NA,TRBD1,TGTGCCAGCAGTTTTAGGGGGCAAGAGCAGTACTTC,CASSFRGQEQYF
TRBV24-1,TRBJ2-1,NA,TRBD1,TGTGCCACCAGTGATTTCTACAGGGGACATGAGCAGTTCTTC,CATSDFYRGHEQFF
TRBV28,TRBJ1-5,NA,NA,TGTGCCAGCAGTAGAGGGGACACCTATCAGCCCCAGCATTTT,CASSRGDTYQPQHF
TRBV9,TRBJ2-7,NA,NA,TGTGCCAGCAGCCCAAAAGACAGGTCCTACGAGCAGTACTTC,CASSPKDRSYEQYF
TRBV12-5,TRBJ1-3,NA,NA,TGTGCTAGTGGTTTGGTACGTAGGGTCTTGAACACCATATATTTT,CASGLVRRVLNTIYF
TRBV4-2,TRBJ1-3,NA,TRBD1,TGTGCCAGCAGCCAAGGGCCGGCAGGGGGGGACGGAAACACCATATATTTT,CASSQGPAGGDGNTIYF
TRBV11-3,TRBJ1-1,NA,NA,TGTGCCAGCAGCTTAGGGGTAGGGGCCGACACTGAAGCTTTCTTT,CASSLGVGADTEAFF
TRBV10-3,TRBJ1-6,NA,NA,TGTGCCATCAGTGAAAATCCGGGTGAGACAGAGAATTCACCCCTCCACTTT,CAISENPGETENSPLHF
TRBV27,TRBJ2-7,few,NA,TGTGCCAGCAGTTTGACTAGGTACGCCGAGCAGTACTTC,CASSLTRYAEQYF
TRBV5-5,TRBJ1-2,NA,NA,TGTGCCAGCAGCTTGGACGCCGGGATGGTGGATGGCTACACCTTC,CASSLDAGMVDGYTF
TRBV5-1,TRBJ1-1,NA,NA,TGCGCCAGCAGCTTTGGGGGCGAAATCTCTGAAGCTTTCTTT,CASSFGGEISEAFF
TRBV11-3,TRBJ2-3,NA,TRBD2,TGTGCCAGCAGCCCCAGACTAGCGGGGGTCTCCTTAGCGCAGTATTTT,CASSPRLAGVSLAQYF
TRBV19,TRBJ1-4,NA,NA,TGTGCCAGTAGTATTTCCAGGACCCCCTATGAAAAACTGTTTTTT,CASSISRTPYEKLFF
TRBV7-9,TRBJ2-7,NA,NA,TGTGCCAGCAGCTTAGAAACTCTTACAGCCGAGCAGTACTTC,CASSLETLTAEQYF
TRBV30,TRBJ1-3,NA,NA,TGTGCCTGGAGTGAGAAGGGCCGCTCTGGAAACACCATATATTTT,CAWSEKGRSGNTIYF
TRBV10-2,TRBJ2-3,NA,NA,TGCGCCAGCAGTGAGTCGCTGGGTTTCACAGATACGCAGTATTTT,CASSESLGFTDTQYF
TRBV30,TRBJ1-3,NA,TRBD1,TGTGCCTGGAGTGTCGGTCTACAGGGGGCCAAAAGCTCTGGAAACACCATATATTTT,CAWSVGLQGAKSSGNTIYF
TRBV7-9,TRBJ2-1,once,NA,TGTGCCAGCAGCTCATTCTCTTCAAGGGGCTACAATGAGCAGTTCTTC,CASSSFSSRGYNEQFF
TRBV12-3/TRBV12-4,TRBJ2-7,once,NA,TGTGCCAGCAGTTTCCTGCAGGGACACGAGCAGTACTTC,CASSFLQGHEQYF
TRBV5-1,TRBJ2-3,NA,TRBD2,TGCGCCAGCAGCTCTGACCCTCGACTAGCGGGGGGCACAGATACGCAGTATTTT,CASSSDPRLAGGTDTQYF
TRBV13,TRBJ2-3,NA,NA,TGTGCCAGCACCTCAACCCGGGGCGACACAGATACGCAGTATTTT,CASTSTRGDTDTQYF
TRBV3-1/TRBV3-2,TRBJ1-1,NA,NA,TGTGCCAGCAGCCAAGGGTCGGGAGGGTATGAAGCTTTCTTT,CASSQGSGGYEAFF
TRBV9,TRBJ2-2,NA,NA,TGTGCCAGCAGCGTAGGGGCAGGAGTGGTCGCCGGGGAGCTGTTTTTT,CASSVGAGVVAGELFF
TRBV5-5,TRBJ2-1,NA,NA,TGTGCCAGCAGCTCGAAGGGGTTACAAGGTGAGCAGTTCTTC,CASSSKGLQGEQFF
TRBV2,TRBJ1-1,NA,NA,TGTGCCAGCAGTGAAAGAGAACTGGCTGAAGCTTTCTTT,CASSERELAEAFF
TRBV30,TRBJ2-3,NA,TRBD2,TGTGCCTGGACTAGCGGCTACACAGATACGCAGTATTTT,CAWTSGYTDTQYF
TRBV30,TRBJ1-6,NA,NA,TGTGCCTGGAGGGAACTAGGGCATAATTCACCCCTCCACTTT,CAWRELGHNSPLHF
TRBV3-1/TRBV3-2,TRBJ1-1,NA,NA,TGTGCCAGCAGCCTTCTTGGAAGCGAAGGATCGAACACTGAAGCTTTCTTT,CASSLLGSEGSNTEAFF
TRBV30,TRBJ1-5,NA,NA,TGTGCCTGGAGTGTTATGAGTAACAATCAGCCCCAGCATTTT,CAWSVMSNNQPQHF
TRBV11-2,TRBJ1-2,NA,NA,TGTGCCAGCAGCTTAGATTATTCAGGAGACTATGGCTACACCTTC,CASSLDYSGDYGYTF
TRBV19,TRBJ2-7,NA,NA,TGTGCCAGTAGTCCCGGGACTGCTAGCTCCTACGAGCAGTACTTC,CASSPGTASSYEQYF
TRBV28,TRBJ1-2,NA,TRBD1,TGTGCCAGCAGGATACAGGGGATGTATGGCTACACCTTC,CASRIQGMYGYTF